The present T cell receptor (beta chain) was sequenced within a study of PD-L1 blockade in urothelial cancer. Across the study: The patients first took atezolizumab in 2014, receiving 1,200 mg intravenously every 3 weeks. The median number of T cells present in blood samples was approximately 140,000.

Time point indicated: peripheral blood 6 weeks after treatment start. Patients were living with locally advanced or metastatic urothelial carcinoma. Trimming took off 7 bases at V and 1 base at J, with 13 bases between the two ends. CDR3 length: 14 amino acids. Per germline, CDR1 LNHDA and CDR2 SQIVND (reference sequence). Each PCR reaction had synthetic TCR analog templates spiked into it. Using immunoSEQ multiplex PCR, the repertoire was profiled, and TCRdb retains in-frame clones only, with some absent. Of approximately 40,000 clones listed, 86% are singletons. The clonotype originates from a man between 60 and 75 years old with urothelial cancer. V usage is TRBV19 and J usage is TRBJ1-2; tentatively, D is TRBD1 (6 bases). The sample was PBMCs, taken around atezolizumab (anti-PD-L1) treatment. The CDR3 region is CASTRTAINYGYTF. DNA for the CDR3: TGTGCCAGTACAAGGACAGCTATTAACTATGGCTACACCTTC.